The 10 T cell receptor beta chains given below trace back to one sample, sequenced in a study of T cell responses to AZD1222 COVID-19 vaccine (dated by TCRdb to the early 2020s). The time point label here, explained by the study, means: about 28 days (+/-7) after the second vaccine dose. The treatment or condition label on this specimen signifies: meningococcal conjugate vaccine given as trial control. Library prep was done by the immunoSEQ multiplex PCR assay. What TCRdb holds here is the immuneACCESS table cut down to in-frame rearrangements. Part of the clones is not present; checked against another copy, under half of the missing clones reflect an unresolved V gene, and the others are unexplained. The sample records about 210,000 clones, approximately 94% of which are singletons. The ten largest clonotypes hold over 1.5% of the sample. The sequencing here drew on peripheral blood, taken 28 days after the second dose of the MenACWY control vaccine. These receptors all come from an adult who received the MenACWY meningococcal vaccine as a control.

This rearrangement joins TRBV30 to TRBJ1-2; 7 bases agree with TRBD1. This CDR3 has 10 residues. Trimming cost V 7 bases and J 8 bases; bases outside gene matches: 4. CDR1 is GTSNPN, CDR2 SVGIG, per germline (reference sequence). The CDR3 sequence: CAYRGGGYTF. The CDR3 region has the DNA TGTGCCTACAGGGGAGGCGGCTACACCTTC. The full variable domain, rest sourced from reference TRBV30 and TRBJ1-2, is SQTIHQWPATLVQPVGSPLSLECTVEGTSNPNLYWYRQAAGRGLQLLFYSVGIGQISSEVPQNLSASRPQDRQFILSSKKLLLSDSGFYLCAYRGGGYTFGSGTRLTVV.

The chain carries TRBV18 and TRBJ2-2; D is possibly TRBD1 (6 bases). V lost 3 bases to trimming and J lost 6 bases, with 14 bases between them. This CDR3 spans 15 amino acids. Germline CDR1 and CDR2: KGHSH and LQKENI. The DNA of the CDR3 is TGTGCCAGCTCACCTACAGGGAAGGGTGCCGGGGAGCTGTTTTTT. Translation gives CASSPTGKGAGELFF.

CDR3 DNA: TGTGCCTCTTCCCCGGACAGCTCCAAAAACATTCAGTACTTC. It encodes CASSPDSSKNIQYF. V usage is TRBV19 and J usage is TRBJ2-4, with a tentative D call TRBD1 (6 bases). CDR1 LNHDA and CDR2 SQIVND come from the germline V gene (reference sequence). The V end lost 11 bases, the J end lost 2 bases, and 16 bases lay between the germline ends. This CDR3 contains 14 residues.

The V gene is TRBV5-1, the J gene TRBJ1-6; D is ambiguous. This CDR3 is 18 amino acids long. Germline-derived CDR1 and CDR2 are SGHRS and YFSETQ. Trimming took off 0 bases at V and 0 bases at J, with 13 bases between the two ends. The CDR3 DNA reads TGCGCCAGCAGCTTGGACGGGAGGTCAGGCTCCTATAATTCACCCCTCCACTTT. This gives the protein CASSLDGRSGSYNSPLHF.

The chain employs TRBV18 and TRBJ2-7; maybe TRBD2 (6 bases). The CDR3 consists of 12 residues. From germline, CDR1 is KGHSH and CDR2 LQKENI. The V end was cut by 5 bases, the J end by 5 bases, with 10 bases between. Written as DNA, the CDR3 is TGTGCCAGCTCATACTCTAGCGACGAGCAGTACTTC. The encoded protein is CASSYSSDEQYF.

The chain uses TRBV19 and TRBJ1-5, with D unresolved. CDR1 and CDR2 from the germline V gene are LNHDA and SQIVND (reference sequence). V lost 7 bases to trimming and J lost 5 bases, with 18 bases between them. The CDR3 length is 15 residues. CDR3 DNA: TGTGCCAGTACCCTCCGGGCAGAGATCTATCAGCCCCAGCATTTT. Translation: CASTLRAEIYQPQHF.

V is TRBV7-2 and J is TRBJ2-2; 8 nucleotides line up with TRBD1. CDR3 length: 13 amino acids. The germline V gene has CDR1 SGHTA and CDR2 FQGNSA. V was pared by 6 bases and J by 5 bases, with 2 bases of the junction left unmatched. Here the CDR3 reads CASRQGATGELFF. CDR3 sequence (DNA): TGTGCCAGCAGGCAGGGGGCTACCGGGGAGCTGTTTTTT.

The rearrangement links TRBV30 to TRBJ1-2; D is possibly TRBD1 (5 bases). The germline V and J ends were trimmed by 3 bases and 6 bases, with 14 bases remaining between them. Germline V gene sequence: CDR1 GTSNPN, CDR2 SVGIG (reference sequence). CDR3 length equals 13 residues. The CDR3 region is CAWSIGESDGYTF. In DNA, the CDR3 is TGTGCCTGGAGCATAGGGGAATCGGATGGCTACACCTTC. The full variable domain, with the rest looked up from reference TRBV30 and TRBJ1-2, is SQTIHQWPATLVQPVGSPLSLECTVEGTSNPNLYWYRQAAGRGLQLLFYSVGIGQISSEVPQNLSASRPQDRQFILSSKKLLLSDSGFYLCAWSIGESDGYTFGSGTRLTVV.

The rearrangement joins TRBV27 to TRBJ2-7, with 9 bases lining up with TRBD2. The V and J ends lost 7 bases and 2 bases, in that order; junction bases with no gene match: 3. This CDR3 comprises 13 residues. CDR1 is MNHEY, CDR2 SMNVEV, per germline (reference sequence). In DNA form, the CDR3 reads TGTGCCAGCAATCCTAGCGGGGCCTACGAGCAGTACTTC. Residues: CASNPSGAYEQYF.

V gene TRBV7-9 combines with J gene TRBJ2-7, with D perhaps TRBD1 (6 bases). CDR3 length: 14 residues. CDR1 and CDR2 from the germline V gene are SEHNR and FQNEAQ (reference sequence). V was cut by 8 bases and J by 1 base, with 15 bases left in between. CDR3: CASDTGSRSYEQYF. The CDR3 DNA follows: TGTGCCAGCGACACAGGGAGTAGGTCCTACGAGCAGTACTTC.